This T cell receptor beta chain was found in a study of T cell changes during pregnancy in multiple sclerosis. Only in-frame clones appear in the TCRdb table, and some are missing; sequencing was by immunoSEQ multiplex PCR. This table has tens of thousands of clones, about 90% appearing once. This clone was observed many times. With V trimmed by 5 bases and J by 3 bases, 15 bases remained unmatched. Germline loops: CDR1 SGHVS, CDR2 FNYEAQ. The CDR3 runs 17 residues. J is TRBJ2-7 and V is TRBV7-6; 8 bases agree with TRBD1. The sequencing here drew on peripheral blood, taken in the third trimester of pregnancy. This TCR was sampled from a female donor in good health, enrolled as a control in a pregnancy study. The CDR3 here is CASSPRVLGQGLYEQYF. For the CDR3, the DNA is TGTGCCAGCAGCCCGCGGGTTTTAGGACAGGGACTCTACGAGCAGTACTTC.